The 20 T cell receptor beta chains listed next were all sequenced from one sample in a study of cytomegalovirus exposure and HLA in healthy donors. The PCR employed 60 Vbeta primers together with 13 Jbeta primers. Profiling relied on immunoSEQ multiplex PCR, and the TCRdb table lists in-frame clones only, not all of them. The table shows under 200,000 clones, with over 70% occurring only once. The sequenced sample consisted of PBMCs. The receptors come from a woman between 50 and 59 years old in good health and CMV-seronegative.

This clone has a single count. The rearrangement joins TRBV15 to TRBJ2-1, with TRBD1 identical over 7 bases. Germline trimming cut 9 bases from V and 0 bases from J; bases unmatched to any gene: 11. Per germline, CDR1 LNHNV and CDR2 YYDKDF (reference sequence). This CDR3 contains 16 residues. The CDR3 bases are TGTGCCACGGGACAGACAGTTCCTAGCTCCTACAATGAGCAGTTCTTC. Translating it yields CATGQTVPSSYNEQFF.

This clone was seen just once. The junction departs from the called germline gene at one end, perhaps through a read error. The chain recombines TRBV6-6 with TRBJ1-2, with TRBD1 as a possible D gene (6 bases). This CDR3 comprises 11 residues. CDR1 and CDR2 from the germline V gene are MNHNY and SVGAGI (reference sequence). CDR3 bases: TGTGCCAGCAGTTCCACCTGGGACATCCTTTTC. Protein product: CASSSTWDILF.

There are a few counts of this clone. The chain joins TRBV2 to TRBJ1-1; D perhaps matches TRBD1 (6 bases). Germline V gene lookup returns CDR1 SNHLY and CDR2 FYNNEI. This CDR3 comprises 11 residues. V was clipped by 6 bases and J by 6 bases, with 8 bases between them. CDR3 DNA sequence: TGTGCCAGCAGGGGGGGGCCTGAAGCTTTCTTT. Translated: CASRGGPEAFF.

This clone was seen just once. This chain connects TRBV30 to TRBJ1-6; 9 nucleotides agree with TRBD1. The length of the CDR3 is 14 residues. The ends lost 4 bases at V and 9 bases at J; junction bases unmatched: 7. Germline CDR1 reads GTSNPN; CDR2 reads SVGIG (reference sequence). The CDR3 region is CAWTLGQGSSPLHF. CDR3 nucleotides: TGTGCCTGGACCCTGGGACAGGGAAGTTCACCCCTCCACTTT.

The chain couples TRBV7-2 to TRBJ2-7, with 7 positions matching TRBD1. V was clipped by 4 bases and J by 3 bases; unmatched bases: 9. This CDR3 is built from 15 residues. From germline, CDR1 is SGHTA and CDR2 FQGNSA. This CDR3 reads CASSSRQGTGYEQYF. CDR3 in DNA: TGTGCCAGCAGCTCCAGACAGGGAACGGGCTACGAGCAGTACTTC.

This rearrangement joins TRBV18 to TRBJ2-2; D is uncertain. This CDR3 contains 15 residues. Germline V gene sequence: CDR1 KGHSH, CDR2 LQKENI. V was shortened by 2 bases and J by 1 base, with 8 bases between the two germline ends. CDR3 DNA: TGTGCCAGCTCACCATGGCAGGAGAACACCGGGGAGCTGTTTTTT. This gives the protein CASSPWQENTGELFF.

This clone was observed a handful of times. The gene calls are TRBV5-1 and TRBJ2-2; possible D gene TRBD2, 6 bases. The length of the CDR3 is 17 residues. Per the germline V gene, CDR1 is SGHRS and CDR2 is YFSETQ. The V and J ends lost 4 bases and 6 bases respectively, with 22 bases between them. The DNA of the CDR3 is TGCGCCAGCAGCGCAGGAATCGGGAGTCCTGAAGCCGGGGAGCTGTTTTTT. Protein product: CASSAGIGSPEAGELFF.

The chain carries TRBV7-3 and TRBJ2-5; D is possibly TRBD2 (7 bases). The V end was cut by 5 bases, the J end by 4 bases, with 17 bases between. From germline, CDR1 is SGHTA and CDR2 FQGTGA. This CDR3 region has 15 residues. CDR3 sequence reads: CASSLGGTIIETQYF. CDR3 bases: TGTGCCAGCAGCCTAGGGGGGACTATAATAGAGACCCAGTACTTC.

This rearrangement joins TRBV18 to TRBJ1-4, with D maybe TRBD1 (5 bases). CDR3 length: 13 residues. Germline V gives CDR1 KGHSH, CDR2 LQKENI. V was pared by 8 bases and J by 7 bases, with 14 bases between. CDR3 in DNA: TGTGCCAGCACCACAGGAGCGGGTGAAAAACTGTTTTTT. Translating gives CASTTGAGEKLFF.

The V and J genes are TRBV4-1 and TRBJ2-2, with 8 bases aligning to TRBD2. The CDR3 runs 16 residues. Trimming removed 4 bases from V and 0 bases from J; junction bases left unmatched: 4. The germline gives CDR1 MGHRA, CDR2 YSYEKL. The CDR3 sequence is CASSPRGGTNTGELFF. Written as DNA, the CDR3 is TGCGCCAGCAGCCCCCGGGGGGGGACGAACACCGGGGAGCTGTTTTTT.

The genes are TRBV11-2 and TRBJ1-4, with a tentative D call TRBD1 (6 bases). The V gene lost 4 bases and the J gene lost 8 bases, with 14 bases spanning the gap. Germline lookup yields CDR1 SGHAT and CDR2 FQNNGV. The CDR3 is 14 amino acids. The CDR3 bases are TGTGCCAGCAGCTCCAGGGGCATGGGCGAAAAACTGTTTTTT. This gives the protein CASSSRGMGEKLFF.

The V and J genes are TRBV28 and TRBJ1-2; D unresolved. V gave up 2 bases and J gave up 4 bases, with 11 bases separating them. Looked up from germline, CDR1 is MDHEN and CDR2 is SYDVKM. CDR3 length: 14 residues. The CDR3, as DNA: TGTGCCAGCAGTTTAACGGGGTCGCTCTATGGCTACACCTTC. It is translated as CASSLTGSLYGYTF.

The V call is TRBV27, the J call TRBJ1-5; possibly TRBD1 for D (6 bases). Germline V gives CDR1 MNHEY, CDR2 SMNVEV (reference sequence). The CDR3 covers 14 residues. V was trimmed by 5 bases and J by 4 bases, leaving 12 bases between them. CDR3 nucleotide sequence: TGTGCCAGCAGTCAACAGGGAACGAATCAGCCCCAGCATTTT. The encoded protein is CASSQQGTNQPQHF.

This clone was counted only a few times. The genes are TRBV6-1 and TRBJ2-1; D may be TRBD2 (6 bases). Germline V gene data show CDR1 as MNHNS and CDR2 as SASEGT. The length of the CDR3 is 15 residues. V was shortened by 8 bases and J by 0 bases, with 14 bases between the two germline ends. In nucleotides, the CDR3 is TGTGCCAGCCGAGGGGCGGGGAGCTCCTACAATGAGCAGTTCTTC. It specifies CASRGAGSSYNEQFF.

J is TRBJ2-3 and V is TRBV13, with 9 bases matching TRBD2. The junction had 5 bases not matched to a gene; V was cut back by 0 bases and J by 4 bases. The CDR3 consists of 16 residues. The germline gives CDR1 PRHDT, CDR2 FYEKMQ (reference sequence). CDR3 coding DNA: TGTGCCAGCAGCTTAGGGGCTAGCGGGATGTCAGATACGCAGTATTTT. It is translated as CASSLGASGMSDTQYF.

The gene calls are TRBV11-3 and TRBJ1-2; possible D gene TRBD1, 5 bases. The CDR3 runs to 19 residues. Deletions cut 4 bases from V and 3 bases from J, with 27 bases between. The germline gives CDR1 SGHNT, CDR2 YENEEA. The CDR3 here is CASSSDPQYRGSIDYGYTF. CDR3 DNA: TGTGCCAGCAGCTCAGATCCCCAATACCGGGGGTCGATTGACTATGGCTACACCTTC.

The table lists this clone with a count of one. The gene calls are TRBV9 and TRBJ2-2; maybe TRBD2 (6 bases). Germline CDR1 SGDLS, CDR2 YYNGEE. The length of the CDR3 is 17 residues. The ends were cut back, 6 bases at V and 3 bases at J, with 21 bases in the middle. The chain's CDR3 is CASTHNSSGWDTGELFF. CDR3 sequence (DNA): TGTGCCAGCACCCATAACTCGAGCGGGTGGGACACCGGGGAGCTGTTTTTT.

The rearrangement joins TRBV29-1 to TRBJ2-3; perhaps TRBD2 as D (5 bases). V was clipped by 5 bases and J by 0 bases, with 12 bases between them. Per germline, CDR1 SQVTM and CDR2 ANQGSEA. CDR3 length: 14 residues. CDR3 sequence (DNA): TGCAGCGTTTCGCCGGCGGGTAGCACAGATACGCAGTATTTT. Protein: CSVSPAGSTDTQYF.

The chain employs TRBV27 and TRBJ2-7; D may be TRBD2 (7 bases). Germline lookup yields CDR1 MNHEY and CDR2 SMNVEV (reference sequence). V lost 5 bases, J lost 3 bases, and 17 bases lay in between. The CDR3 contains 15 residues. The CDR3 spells CASSRREGRGYEQYF. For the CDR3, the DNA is TGTGCCAGCAGTCGAAGGGAGGGCAGGGGCTACGAGCAGTACTTC.

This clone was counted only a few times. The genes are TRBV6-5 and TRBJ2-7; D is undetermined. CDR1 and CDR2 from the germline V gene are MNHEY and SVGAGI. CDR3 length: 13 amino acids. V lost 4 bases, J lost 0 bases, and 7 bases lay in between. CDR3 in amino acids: CASSSQISYEQYF. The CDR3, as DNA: TGTGCCAGCAGTTCGCAGATCTCCTACGAGCAGTACTTC.